This TCR beta chain was captured in a study of blood T cell repertoires in COVID-19. The table came from immunoSEQ multiplex PCR; TCRdb's copy has only in-frame clones and leaves some out. The data hold 150,000 to 200,000 clones, with roughly 88% observed a single time. The CDR3 totals 13 residues. V was clipped by 4 bases and J by 6 bases, with 12 bases between them. Germline loops: CDR1 KGHSH, CDR2 LQKENI. The TCR comes from a young woman with acute or convalescent COVID-19. The sample was peripheral blood. The chain carries TRBV18 and TRBJ1-2, with D unclear. The CDR3 coding sequence is TGTGCCAGCTCACTCTCGACTGAGAATGGCTACACCTTC. Protein sequence: CASSLSTENGYTF.